This T cell receptor (beta chain) was obtained from a study of cytomegalovirus exposure and HLA in healthy donors. Across the study: An early data release held 80 million or so unique TCRs from HLA-typed donors. Study-wide points: Rare TCR sequences predominated, though certain public TCRs were found in many donors.

This CDR3 has 14 residues. Trimming took 3 bases from V and 4 from J, leaving 13 bases between them. Germline lookup yields CDR1 MNHEY and CDR2 SVGAGI. Only a few counts were recorded for this clone. Its antigen is currently unknown. The PCR used 60 Vbeta and 13 Jbeta primers. The protocol was immunoSEQ multiplex PCR, while the TCRdb copy is restricted to in-frame clones and leaves out a portion. The sample comprises about 130,000 clones, 75% to 80% of which are singletons, and around 3.6% rests with the top ten. Sequenced: PBMCs. The rearrangement uses TRBV6-5 and TRBJ2-7; a weak D match, TRBD2 (6 bases). This TCR derives from a man aged 35 to 55 in good health and CMV-seronegative. The CDR3 sequence is CASSYSSGLYEQYF. CDR3 DNA sequence: TGTGCCAGCAGTTATTCCAGCGGGCTTTACGAGCAGTACTTC.